The 8 T cell receptor beta chains presented below share a single source sample, sequenced in a study of CD8 T cells in Susac syndrome. An amount of RNA that ranged from about 0.45 to 1 ug was reverse transcribed with random hexamers. TCRdb independently ran MiXCR on the immunoSEQ multiplex PCR reads; one entry per CDR3 protein. The sample lists 130,000 to 150,000 distinct CDR3 sequences, around 94% occurring once. The sequenced sample consisted of CD8+ T cells from PBMCs. The origin of the receptors is a human donor in good health.

This sequence joins TRBV28 and TRBJ2-6; TRBD1 matches 7 bases. The germline V gene encodes CDR1 MDHEN and CDR2 SYDVKM. With 6 bases clipped from V and 1 base from J, the junction kept 3 bases outside the gene matches. The CDR3 is made up of 15 amino acids. The CDR3, as DNA: TGTGCCAGCAGCCTGACAGGGTCTGGGGCCAACGTCCTGACTTTC. Translated, it gives CASSLTGSGANVLTF.

This CDR3 is CASSQDLSRRDTQYF. In DNA form, the CDR3 reads TGCGCCAGCAGCCAAGATCTAAGCCGTCGGGATACGCAGTATTTT. The rearrangement joins TRBV4-3 to TRBJ2-3; no reliable D call. CDR1 is LGHNA and CDR2 is YSLEER in the germline V gene. CDR3 length: 15 residues. V was trimmed by 0 bases and J by 6 bases, leaving 13 bases between them.

This rearrangement joins TRBV27 to TRBJ2-3; D is unclear. The CDR3 is made up of 12 amino acids. CDR1 and CDR2 from the germline V gene are MNHEY and SMNVEV (reference sequence). V was shortened by 7 bases and J by 0 bases, with 5 bases between the two germline ends. The CDR3 DNA follows: TGTGCCAGCAAAACAAGCACAGATACGCAGTATTTT. It is translated as CASKTSTDTQYF.

CDR3 region: CASSFDLAEQYF. Written as DNA, the CDR3 is TGTGCCAGCAGCTTTGACCTAGCCGAGCAGTACTTC. The chain carries TRBV5-4 and TRBJ2-7; D is possibly TRBD2 (5 bases). The CDR3 extends over 12 amino acids. Germline lookup yields CDR1 SGHNT and CDR2 YYREEE (reference sequence). Trimming pared 2 bases from V and 6 bases from J, leaving 9 bases between.

The V call is TRBV27, the J call TRBJ1-5, with D possibly matching TRBD1 (5 bases). Trimming removed 3 bases at V and 3 bases at J, with 9 bases between. Germline V gene lookup returns CDR1 MNHEY and CDR2 SMNVEV (reference sequence). The CDR3 has 14 residues. The CDR3 region is CASSFRQSNQPQHF. CDR3 in DNA: TGTGCCAGCAGTTTCCGACAGTCCAATCAGCCCCAGCATTTT.

V and J are TRBV30 and TRBJ1-2; D not resolved. The ends were cut back, 4 bases at V and 4 bases at J, with 7 bases in the middle. CDR3 length: 11 amino acids. CDR1 is GTSNPN and CDR2 is SVGIG in the germline V gene (reference sequence). The DNA of the CDR3 is TGTGCCTGGACATCCGGCTATGGCTACACCTTC. Translating gives CAWTSGYGYTF.

The CDR3 DNA follows: TGCAGTGCAGAGCCGGGACATTCGTACGAGCAGTACTTC. Translating it yields CSAEPGHSYEQYF. The gene calls are TRBV20-1 and TRBJ2-7; TRBD1 is a possible D gene (6 bases). V was shortened by 6 bases and J by 4 bases, with 16 bases between the two germline ends. This CDR3 is built from 13 residues. Germline-derived CDR1 and CDR2 are DFQATT and SNEGSKA (reference sequence).

The V gene is TRBV9, the J gene TRBJ1-1, with a tentative D call TRBD1 (5 bases). This CDR3 contains 12 residues. CDR1 and CDR2 from the germline V gene are SGDLS and YYNGEE. The V end lost 3 bases, the J end lost 5 bases, and 8 bases lay between the germline ends. For the CDR3, the DNA is TGTGCCAGCAGCGCCTCAGGGACTGAAGCTTTCTTT. Encoded protein: CASSASGTEAFF. The variable domain in full, with the rest retrieved from reference TRBV9 and TRBJ1-1, is DSGVTQTPKHLITATGQRVTLRCSPRSGDLSVYWYQQSLDQGLQFLIQYYNGEERAKGNILERFSAQQFPDLHSELNLSSLELGDSALYFCASSASGTEAFFGQGTRLTVV.